This entry lists 15 T cell receptor beta chains sequenced from one sample in a study of blood T cell repertoires in COVID-19 (dated by TCRdb to the early 2020s). Library prep was done by the immunoSEQ multiplex PCR assay. The immuneACCESS repertoire file appears here via TCRdb, limited to in-frame rearrangements. These files lack a portion of the clones; in checked studies, under half of the deficit traces to unresolved V genes, and the cause of the others is not known. The sample yields roughly 170,000 clones; 86% were counted once. The ten largest clones take up around 21% of the sample. The sequenced material came from peripheral blood. The receptors shown here come from a man in his 70s with active or convalescent COVID-19.

The chain is built from TRBV5-1 and TRBJ1-2; 8 nucleotides match TRBD1. The CDR3 is made up of 16 amino acids. V shed 4 bases and J 4 bases; nucleotides not matched to a gene: 12. Germline assignment: CDR1 SGHRS and CDR2 YFSETQ. CDR3 sequence (DNA): TGCGCCAGCAGCCCCTCGACCGGGACAGGTGCCTATGGCTACACCTTC. This gives the protein CASSPSTGTGAYGYTF.

The CDR3 loop is CASSVQGVTYGYTF. The CDR3 bases are TGTGCCAGCAGTGTACAAGGGGTGACCTATGGCTACACCTTC. J is TRBJ1-2 and V is TRBV2, with a tentative D call TRBD1 (5 bases). The CDR3 consists of 14 residues. Germline CDR1 SNHLY, CDR2 FYNNEI. Trimming shortened V by 4 bases and J by 4 bases, and 13 bases separated the two germline ends.

CDR3 in DNA: TGTGCCAGCAGCTACTCGGGACTAGCTTACGAGCAGTACTTC. Its translation: CASSYSGLAYEQYF. This chain connects TRBV14 to TRBJ2-7; 9 bases agree with TRBD2. This CDR3 is built from 14 residues. J lost 4 bases, V lost 5 bases, and 6 bases had no gene match. Germline loops: CDR1 SGHDN, CDR2 FVKESK.

This clone was observed once. At one of its ends the junction is not consistent with the germline gene, which may arise from a read error. The chain couples TRBV7-2 to TRBJ1-1; D unresolved. The CDR3 extends over 11 amino acids. Germline CDR1 is SGHTA and CDR2 is FQGNSA. The CDR3 loop reads CASSSGGFLSF. The CDR3 DNA sequence: TGTGCCAGCAGCTCTGGAGGGTTCCTTTCTTTT.

This clone has more than one count but fewer than ten. The gene calls are TRBV28 and TRBJ2-4; 7 positions match TRBD2. J lost 7 bases, V lost 4 bases, and 10 bases had no gene match. This CDR3 has 15 amino acids. CDR1 is MDHEN and CDR2 is SYDVKM in the germline V gene. Written as DNA, the CDR3 is TGTGCCAGCAGTTACGGGGCTGCCGGGGGGAACATTCAGTACTTC. Translating it yields CASSYGAAGGNIQYF.

The chain is built from TRBV7-6 and TRBJ2-2, with TRBD2 identical over 14 bases. V was clipped by 4 bases and J by 0 bases; unmatched bases: 4. The CDR3 is made up of 18 amino acids. Germline V gene lookup returns CDR1 SGHVS and CDR2 FNYEAQ. The CDR3 here is CASSYGTSGRANTGELFF. CDR3 sequence (DNA): TGTGCCAGCAGCTATGGGACTAGCGGGAGAGCGAACACCGGGGAGCTGTTTTTT.

CDR3 bases: TGCGCCAGCAGTCCCAGGGGGAGTAGGACCGGGGAGCTGTTTTTT. Translating it yields CASSPRGSRTGELFF. This chain links TRBV10-1 with TRBJ2-2; 7 nucleotides align to TRBD1. V dropped 5 bases and J dropped 5; count of bases not matched to a gene: 8. This CDR3 region has 15 residues. The germline gives CDR1 WNHNN, CDR2 SYGVQD (reference sequence).

This clone was recorded once. The rearrangement uses TRBV6-5 and TRBJ1-4; D gene unclear. Germline V lookup: CDR1 MNHEY, CDR2 SVGAGI. This CDR3 has 14 residues. Trimming left V 5 bases short and J 6 bases short, with 13 bases between. The CDR3 DNA reads as TGTGCCAGCAGTAAACACGGGGAAGATGAAAAACTGTTTTTT. Its protein product is CASSKHGEDEKLFF.

A single count supports this clone. The chain has TRBV11-2 and TRBJ1-1; 10 bases are shared with TRBD1. The germline gives CDR1 SGHAT, CDR2 FQNNGV. V lost 1 base and J lost 10; bases outside the gene matches: 3. CDR3 length equals 13 residues. CDR3 nucleotide sequence: TGTGCCAGCAGCTTAGGGAGGGACAGGGGAGCTTTCTTT. This gives the protein CASSLGRDRGAFF.

This clone came up once. V and J are TRBV28 and TRBJ1-1, with 8 bases matching TRBD1. V trimming: 11 bases; J trimming: 6 bases; junction bases outside the gene matches: 8. This CDR3 spans 12 amino acids. Germline V lookup: CDR1 MDHEN, CDR2 SYDVKM. CDR3 nucleotides: TGTGCCGCTCGACAGGGGACGGCTGAAGCTTTCTTT. Its protein product is CAARQGTAEAFF.

The chain couples TRBV24-1 to TRBJ2-1, with D unresolved. V dropped 4 bases and J dropped 5 bases, with 14 bases sitting between them. This CDR3 region has 15 residues. The germline V gene encodes CDR1 KGHDR and CDR2 SFDVKD. The CDR3 loop reads CATSEITAPNNEQFF. The CDR3 nucleotides read TGTGCCACCAGTGAAATCACAGCCCCAAACAATGAGCAGTTCTTC.

The J gene is TRBJ2-3, the V gene TRBV2; 10 bases fit TRBD1. Germline V gene sequence: CDR1 SNHLY, CDR2 FYNNEI. Trimming took 8 bases from V and 1 from J; bases not matched to a gene: 6. The CDR3 is 15 residues long. In DNA, the CDR3 is TGTGCCAGCTGGGGGACAGGGGTCGGCACAGATACGCAGTATTTT. Amino acids: CASWGTGVGTDTQYF. Using reference TRBV2 and TRBJ2-3 for the parts outside the CDR3, the full variable domain is EPEVTQTPSHQVTQMGQEVILRCVPISNHLYFYWYRQILGQKVEFLVSFYNNEISEKSEIFDDQFSVERPDGSNFTLKIRSTKLEDSAMYFCASWGTGVGTDTQYFGPGTRLTVL.

The DNA of the CDR3 is TGCGCCAGCAGCTCCGAGGGACGGGGGACGACCTATGGCTACACCTTC. Amino acids: CASSSEGRGTTYGYTF. The chain couples TRBV5-1 to TRBJ1-2; weak D call: TRBD1 (5 bases). Germline V lookup: CDR1 SGHRS, CDR2 YFSETQ. V lost 3 bases and J 4 bases, leaving 19 bases between the germline ends. CDR3 length: 16 amino acids.

This rearrangement joins TRBV18 to TRBJ1-4; unclear D gene. Germline assignment: CDR1 KGHSH and CDR2 LQKENI. The CDR3 consists of 14 residues. Trimming took 6 bases from V and 4 from J, leaving 12 bases between them. CDR3 region: CASSLSSFNEKLFF. The CDR3 nucleotides read TGTGCCAGCTCCCTAAGTAGCTTTAATGAAAAACTGTTTTTT.

The V call is TRBV7-2, the J call TRBJ1-3; D is undetermined. V gave up 5 bases and J gave up 3 bases, with 14 bases separating them. CDR3 length: 15 amino acids. CDR1 and CDR2 (germline): SGHTA, FQGNSA. The DNA for the CDR3 is TGTGCCAGCAGCATAGGAGGGTACCGTGGAAACACCATATATTTT. Protein sequence: CASSIGGYRGNTIYF.